This TCR beta chain originates from a study of post-analysis software for immune sequencing data (dated by TCRdb to about 2015). General notes on the study: Disease courses on record covered relapsing-remitting, secondary progressive and progressive-relapsing multiple sclerosis, though some patients had no subtype annotation. Patient repertoires were compared against ten to twelve previously published healthy control repertoires from donors aged roughly 6 to 25 years. A subset of samples was prepared in parallel using single-end sample barcoding, then pooled and co-amplified after Illumina adapter ligation.

The CDR1 and CDR2 encoded by the germline V gene (reference sequence) are LGHDT and YNNKEL. V trim: 1 base; J trim: 0 bases; unmatched bases: 4. The CDR3 contains 16 residues, cysteine and phenylalanine counted. Only the CDR3 DNA stays, 48 bases, in frame from base 1. The method behind the library was PCR. Sequenced using an Illumina HiSeq 2500. Unique molecular identifiers were incorporated into TCR beta cDNA libraries to reduce PCR and sequencing biases. Every 1 to 10 million input T cells yielded about 500,000 cDNA molecules, meaning each molecule approximated one T cell. Patient libraries were prepared and sequenced with the same protocol used for the earlier healthy control dataset. Within a given batch, samples were prepared together, multiplexed and sequenced on the same HiSeq lane. As for the original processing: Raw barcoded reads were processed with MIGEC, discarding single-read molecular identifier groups before consensus assembly and CDR3 extraction. VDJtools was used for post-analysis of the clonotype tables, and diversity was normalized by down-sampling every dataset to the size of the smallest sample. To correct batch-related cross-sample contamination, repertoire overlap clustering matched CDR3 amino acid sequences but not nucleotide sequences. TCRdb ran its own pipeline on the public reads, namely fastp trimming at Q25 and MiXCR clone calling, and kept in-frame beta chains. Duplicate CDR3 protein sequences are folded into a single record with the most common DNA and genes. The V and J calls here are based on TCRdb, not the publication. The sample table contains hundreds of thousands of distinct CDR3 sequences; only one count was recorded for approximately 38% of them. Around 15% of the sample is held by the ten biggest clonotypes.

Overall study results and their limits: Significantly higher frequencies in patients than in controls were found for about five TRBV segments, including TRBV5-6, TRBV5-1 and TRBV20-1. Normalized Chao1 diversity was significantly lower in multiple sclerosis patients than controls, suggesting substantial peripheral T-cell clonal expansion. Direct clustering with F measure revealed strong co-clustering of samples prepared in the same batch, which led to a batch-effect correction. The control group was slightly older than the multiple sclerosis patient group.

This clonotype was seen only a few times. Its antigen is not yet known. No clone much larger than this one lies a single base away; base qualities are absent. To demonstrate the VDJtools post-analysis software, TCR beta repertoires were profiled from the peripheral blood of over ten young patients with multiple sclerosis. The multiple sclerosis patients were children and adolescents between about 6 and 16 years of age. What was sequenced was blood. This TCR came from a girl aged 5 to 17 with multiple sclerosis. Recombination connected TRBV3-1 to TRBJ1-2, and 8 junction bases match TRBD1. The CDR3 amino acid sequence is: CASSQGSGQANYGYTF. The nucleotides read TGTGCCAGCAGCCAAGGATCGGGACAGGCTAACTATGGCTACACCTTC.